Listed below are T cell receptor beta chains from one sample, sequenced in a study of shared clonotypes between healthy human individuals. Data came from immunoSEQ multiplex PCR; TCRdb stores just in-frame clones and leaves some out. The profile shows fewer than 3 million clones, roughly 92% of them singletons. Sample: naive CD4+ T cells from PBMCs. These receptor sequences come from a man aged 18 to 29 in good health. Some clones in this sample may be carry-over from other donors' samples. Both conserved end residues are part of each CDR3. D genes are given only for firm matches. Clone size is not always given. Where it is, it says once, few, many or a class for expanded clones.

-	TRBV12-5	TRBJ1-2	-	TGTGCTAGTGGCCCTCGAGGGAAGGACTATGGCTACACCTTC	CASGPRGKDYGYTF
-	TRBV19	TRBJ2-1	-	TGTGCCAGTAGCAGGACCCGAAATAAAGAGTTCTTC	CASSRTRNKEFF
-	TRBV7-9	TRBJ2-3	-	TGTGCCAGCCAGCGGTGGTTTTTAGGTCCAGATACGCAGTATTTT	CASQRWFLGPDTQYF
-	TRBV7-2	TRBJ2-1	-	TGTGCCAGCAGTTTTAAGACTCGTACTGAGCAGTTCTTC	CASSFKTRTEQFF
-	TRBV5-1	TRBJ1-1	-	TGCGCCAGCAACGTCGGCGTCTTAACAGGGAACACTGAAGCTTTCTTT	CASNVGVLTGNTEAFF
TRBD2	TRBV5-4	TRBJ2-3	-	TGTGCCAGCAGCTTGGATCGGAGCGGGGCAAGCACAGATACGCAGTATTTT	CASSLDRSGASTDTQYF
TRBD1	TRBV7-8	TRBJ1-1	-	TGTGCCAGCAGCCCGGGACAGCGAGACACTGAAGCTTTCTTT	CASSPGQRDTEAFF
-	TRBV7-8	TRBJ1-2	-	TGTGCCAGCAGCTTAGACCCCTCAGGAGCTAACTATGGCTACACCTTC	CASSLDPSGANYGYTF
TRBD1	TRBV28	TRBJ1-5	-	TGTGCCAGCATCCCGGGACAGGTCAATCAGCCCCAGCATTTT	CASIPGQVNQPQHF
-	TRBV7-2	TRBJ2-3	-	TGTGCCAGCAGCTTAACGCGACAGGGCACAGATACGCAGTATTTT	CASSLTRQGTDTQYF
-	TRBV7-6	TRBJ2-7	once	TGTGCCAGCAGCTTAGAGGCTAGCGCGGCCTACGAGCAGTACTTC	CASSLEASAAYEQYF
-	TRBV5-1	TRBJ2-1	-	TGCGCCAGCAGCAAAGGGACTGCCGGGAATGAGCAGTTCTTC	CASSKGTAGNEQFF
-	TRBV10-3	TRBJ1-6	-	TGTGCCATCAGTGACCTAAAGGGAAGCTCCTATAATTCACCCCTCCACTTT	CAISDLKGSSYNSPLHF
-	TRBV7-8	TRBJ2-7	-	TGTGCCAGCAGCTTAAAGGCGGGCTCCTACGAGCAGTACTTC	CASSLKAGSYEQYF
-	TRBV19	TRBJ1-2	-	TGTGCCAGTAGTATGTCCGGAGGCTACACCTTC	CASSMSGGYTF
-	TRBV18	TRBJ1-1	few	TGTGCCAGCTCTCCCTCGGGGGGGCCGACTGAAGCTTTCTTT	CASSPSGGPTEAFF
TRBD1	TRBV28	TRBJ2-7	-	TGTGCCAGCAGTTCGGGGACAGTTAGTGCCTACGAGCAGTACTTC	CASSSGTVSAYEQYF
-	TRBV5-8	TRBJ2-3	-	TGTGCCAGCAACCCCCGATGGGGGGCTTTTGGTACAGATACGCAGTATTTT	CASNPRWGAFGTDTQYF
-	TRBV28	TRBJ1-5	-	TGTGCCAGCAGTTGGAGGGGGTATCAGCCCCAGCATTTT	CASSWRGYQPQHF
-	TRBV10-3	TRBJ2-1	-	TGTGCCATCAGTACCAGTCCCGGGGGACAGCCGCGGGCAACCTACAATGAGCAGTTCTTC	CAISTSPGGQPRATYNEQFF
TRBD1	TRBV28	TRBJ2-7	-	TGTGCCAGCAGTTCGGATCGACAGGGGGTATACGAGCAGTACTTC	CASSSDRQGVYEQYF
TRBD2	TRBV7-2	TRBJ2-1	-	TGTGCCAGCAGCTTGGGGTACGGGACTAGCGTTTTATCCTACAATGAGCAGTTCTTC	CASSLGYGTSVLSYNEQFF
TRBD1	TRBV28	TRBJ2-7	-	TGTGCCAGCAGCGTTAGCAGGACAGGGTGGTACTTC	CASSVSRTGWYF
-	TRBV7-2	TRBJ1-1	few	TGTGCCAGCAGCTTAGTTAGGGAGATTGAAGCTTTCTTT	CASSLVREIEAFF
-	TRBV4-1	TRBJ1-2	-	TGCGCCAGCAGCCAAGATATTAGCCGAAATGGCTATGGCTACACCTTC	CASSQDISRNGYGYTF
TRBD2	TRBV7-2	TRBJ2-1	-	TGTGCCAGCAGCTACCTGCTCGGAGCGGGGGGGATCGATGAGCAGTTCTTC	CASSYLLGAGGIDEQFF